This TCR beta chain was captured by sequencing in a study of OX40 agonist ivuxolimab in advanced cancers. Study overall: Partial responses, seen in three patients, involved one hepatocellular carcinoma and two cutaneous melanomas.

About this clone itself: Its antigen is unidentified.

The CDR3 is 12 amino acids. The germline V gene encodes CDR1 MRHNA and CDR2 SNTAGT. V lost 2 bases, J lost 14 bases, and 14 bases lay in between. Profiled with immunoSEQ multiplex PCR; TCRdb holds only in-frame clones, not every one. The table has tens of thousands of clones, about 88% seen once. Study results and limitations: At 0.1 to 3.0 mg/kg, CD4+ and CD8+ blood T cells expanded clonally by week 6. Individuals who were partial responders at 0.1-3.0 mg/kg had clonal expansion that ranked among the lowest.

This TCR was sampled from an adult with an advanced solid tumor such as melanoma, head and neck, liver or kidney cancer. This material consisted of CD4+ or CD8+ T cells sorted from blood, taken in a trial of the OX40 agonist ivuxolimab. V usage is TRBV6-4 and J usage is TRBJ2-3; the D call may be TRBD1 or TRBD2 (6 bases each). CDR3 DNA: TGTGCCAGCAGTGACCGTGCGGGACATCCGTATTTT. Translation: CASSDRAGHPYF.